The 22 T cell receptor beta chains below were found in one sample sequenced in a study of blood T cell repertoires in COVID-19 (dated by TCRdb to the early 2020s). Libraries were made using the immunoSEQ multiplex PCR assay. TCRdb provides this immuneACCESS table in a form limited to in-frame rearrangements. Some clones are lacking; in checked studies, under half of them reflect an unresolved V gene, and why the rest are absent is not known. The sample yields approximately 350,000 clones; 87% were counted once. Over 6% of the sample comes from the top ten. Sequenced: peripheral blood. The receptors originated from a woman in her forties or fifties with COVID-19, enrolled during active disease.

The J gene is TRBJ1-5, the V gene TRBV30; D is possibly TRBD1 (6 bases). V lost 0 bases to trimming and J lost 6 bases, with 15 bases between them. Germline V gene data show CDR1 as GTSNPN and CDR2 as SVGIG (reference sequence). This CDR3 spans 15 amino acids. The CDR3: CAWSVMQGGGQPQHF. The CDR3 DNA reads as TGTGCCTGGAGTGTAATGCAGGGAGGGGGTCAGCCCCAGCATTTT.

J is TRBJ1-4 and V is TRBV5-1; 11 bases line up with TRBD1. After removal of 4 bases from V and 5 bases from J, the junction contained 4 bases not matched to a gene. Germline V gene lookup returns CDR1 SGHRS and CDR2 YFSETQ. The CDR3 spans 15 residues. As DNA, the CDR3 is TGCGCCAGCAGCCCTGGGACAGGGGGAAATGAAAAACTGTTTTTT. Amino acids: CASSPGTGGNEKLFF.

V and J are TRBV7-2 and TRBJ2-3; 10 nucleotides match TRBD1. V was clipped by 7 bases and J by 6 bases; unmatched bases: 7. The CDR3 is 14 amino acids. Germline loops: CDR1 SGHTA, CDR2 FQGNSA. CDR3 DNA: TGTGCCAGCATCCGGGACAGGGGATTGGATACGCAGTATTTT. Translating gives CASIRDRGLDTQYF.

The CDR3 region has the DNA TGTGCCAGCAGCTTGGTAGATGTAGTTAGCGAGCAGTACTTC. Protein product: CASSLVDVVSEQYF. The genes are TRBV5-6 and TRBJ2-7; D call uncertain. This CDR3 is 14 amino acids long. Germline values: CDR1 SGHDT, CDR2 YYEEEE. The V and J ends lost 0 bases and 6 bases respectively, with 13 bases between them.

V usage is TRBV7-9 and J usage is TRBJ2-7; TRBD1 might be the D (5 bases). V dropped 4 bases and J dropped 5 bases, with 18 bases sitting between them. CDR3 length: 15 amino acids. Germline CDR1 reads SEHNR; CDR2 reads FQNEAQ (reference sequence). The CDR3 DNA is TGTGCCAGCAGCTACCCAGAAATGGGGCACGACGAGCAGTACTTC. Protein: CASSYPEMGHDEQYF.

This chain uses TRBV25-1 with TRBJ1-6; D may be TRBD1 (6 bases). The germline V gene encodes CDR1 MGHDK and CDR2 SYGVNS. V was cut by 4 bases and J by 6 bases, with 13 bases left in between. CDR3 length equals 15 residues. CDR3 residues: CASSGYRVSNSPLHF. DNA of the CDR3: TGTGCCAGCAGTGGATACAGGGTTTCTAATTCACCCCTCCACTTT.

The table lists this clone with a few counts. This CDR3 is CASSDRLSKETQYF. The CDR3 DNA reads TGTGCCAGCAGTGACAGGCTGAGCAAAGAGACCCAGTACTTC. The V and J genes are TRBV25-1 and TRBJ2-5, with D uncertain. CDR1 and CDR2 (germline): MGHDK, SYGVNS. V lost 3 bases, J lost 3 bases, and 11 bases lay in between. This CDR3 contains 14 residues. Full variable domain (rest looked up from reference TRBV25-1 and TRBJ2-5): EADIYQTPRYLVIGTGKKITLECSQTMGHDKMYWYQQDPGMELHLIHYSYGVNSTEKGDLSSESTVSRIRTEHFPLTLESARPSHTSQYLCASSDRLSKETQYFGPGTRLLVL.

CDR3 amino acids: CASSLGGRAFEQYF. The CDR3, as DNA: TGTGCCAGCAGTTTAGGCGGGAGGGCCTTCGAGCAGTACTTC. V usage is TRBV27 and J usage is TRBJ2-7, with 9 bases fitting TRBD2. The germline gives CDR1 MNHEY, CDR2 SMNVEV (reference sequence). The CDR3 contains 14 residues. Unmatched junction bases numbered 5, after V lost 2 bases and J lost 6 bases.

The V and J genes are TRBV29-1 and TRBJ2-1; D might be TRBD2 (6 bases). CDR1 and CDR2 (germline): SQVTM, ANQGSEA. This CDR3 is 14 amino acids long. Trimming stripped 7 bases from V and 4 bases from J, with 17 bases between. CDR3 bases: TGCAGCGGGGTCCGGGACTTACTTTACAATGAGCAGTTCTTC. This codes for CSGVRDLLYNEQFF.

The chain links TRBV6-1 to TRBJ1-1; 7 bases agree with TRBD1. Germline CDR1 MNHNS, CDR2 SASEGT. This CDR3 is 16 amino acids long. V lost 2 bases to trimming and J lost 0 bases; unmatched junction nucleotides: 6. For the CDR3, the DNA is TGTGCCAGCAGTGAAACCTGGGACAGCGTGAACACTGAAGCTTTCTTT. It yields the protein CASSETWDSVNTEAFF.

The chain employs TRBV20-1 and TRBJ1-1; the match to TRBD1 covers 8 bases. This CDR3 is 14 amino acids long. Germline V CDR1 and CDR2: DFQATT, SNEGSKA (reference sequence). The V and J ends lost 3 bases and 4 bases, in that order; junction bases with no gene match: 7. CDR3 residues: CSASRGTGGTEAFF. Here the CDR3 DNA reads TGCAGTGCTAGTAGAGGAACAGGGGGCACTGAAGCTTTCTTT.

The chain has TRBV4-1 and TRBJ2-7, with D possibly TRBD1 on 6 matching bases. Germline V gene lookup returns CDR1 MGHRA and CDR2 YSYEKL. The CDR3 contains 14 residues. V gave up 8 bases and J gave up 4 bases, with 18 bases separating them. As DNA, the CDR3 is TGCGCCAGCCGGACTTCACAGGGTCCTTACGAGCAGTACTTC. Its translation is CASRTSQGPYEQYF.

This chain uses TRBV5-1 with TRBJ2-2, with TRBD1 identical over 8 bases. This CDR3 contains 16 residues. Germline assignment: CDR1 SGHRS and CDR2 YFSETQ. V was clipped by 2 bases and J by 8 bases; unmatched bases: 11. This CDR3 is CASSFSRTGYQGELFF. The CDR3 nucleotides read TGCGCCAGCAGCTTTTCGAGGACAGGGTATCAAGGGGAGCTGTTTTTT. Drawing the rest from reference TRBV5-1 and TRBJ2-2, the complete variable domain is KAGVTQTPRYLIKTRGQQVTLSCSPISGHRSVSWYQQTPGQGLQFLFEYFSETQRNKGNFPGRFSGRQFSNSRSEMNVSTLELGDSALYLCASSFSRTGYQGELFFGEGSRLTVL.

Written as DNA, the CDR3 is TGTGCCAGCACAAGGGCGGACAGGTCGGATCAGCCCCAGCATTTT. As protein: CASTRADRSDQPQHF. The chain carries TRBV28 and TRBJ1-5; TRBD1 aligns across 7 bases. The CDR3 consists of 15 residues. Germline V gene lookup returns CDR1 MDHEN and CDR2 SYDVKM. V gave up 7 bases and J gave up 5 bases; unmatched junction bases: 11.

The J gene is TRBJ2-1, the V gene TRBV27, with a tentative D call TRBD1 (6 bases). Germline CDR1 is MNHEY and CDR2 is SMNVEV (reference sequence). Deletions cut 5 bases from V and 6 bases from J, with 20 bases between. The CDR3 extends over 16 amino acids. The CDR3 is CASSPPGQGLANEQFF. In nucleotides, the CDR3 is TGTGCCAGCAGTCCTCCGGGGCAGGGGCTGGCCAATGAGCAGTTCTTC.

V is TRBV6-2 or TRBV6-3 and J is TRBJ2-1, with D perhaps TRBD2 (9 bases). CDR1 and CDR2 (germline): MNHEY, SVGEGT. This CDR3 has 20 amino acids. Trimming removed 5 bases from V and 4 bases from J, with 30 bases in between. The CDR3 sequence: CASSNPGQGRASGIYNEQFF. In nucleotides, the CDR3 is TGTGCCAGCAGTAACCCTGGACAGGGAAGGGCTAGCGGGATTTACAATGAGCAGTTCTTC.

This clone was seen just once. The chain recombines TRBV5-4 with TRBJ1-1, with no clear D. Per germline, CDR1 SGHNT and CDR2 YYREEE (reference sequence). V was shortened by 3 bases and J by 1 base, with 13 bases between the two germline ends. The CDR3 sequence is 15 residues long. The DNA of the CDR3 is TGTGCCAGCAGCTCGGCGGCTATTCCGAACACTGAAGCTTTCTTT. Translating gives CASSSAAIPNTEAFF.

To note about this clone: Other DNA variants within this sample encode the same CDR3. The chain couples TRBV6-5 to TRBJ2-1, with 9 bases identical to TRBD2. Germline CDR1 reads MNHEY; CDR2 reads SVGAGI. The V and J ends lost 5 bases and 7 bases, in that order; junction bases with no gene match: 6. This CDR3 has 14 amino acids. The DNA for the CDR3 is TGTGCCAGCAGTAGATTAGCGGGAGCTAATGAGCAGTTCTTC. Its translation is CASSRLAGANEQFF.

This clone appeared a few times. V gene TRBV19 combines with J gene TRBJ2-7, with 11 bases identical to TRBD2. The CDR3 runs 15 residues. Germline V gene data show CDR1 as LNHDA and CDR2 as SQIVND (reference sequence). After removal of 5 bases from V and 3 bases from J, the junction contained 6 bases not matched to a gene. The CDR3 region has the DNA TGTGCCAGTAGTCCCGGACTAGCGGGCGGCTACGAGCAGTACTTC. It specifies CASSPGLAGGYEQYF.

This rearrangement joins TRBV30 to TRBJ2-1; 9 bases map to TRBD1. The V gene's germline CDR1 is GTSNPN and CDR2 SVGIG (reference sequence). This CDR3 contains 14 residues. V lost 5 bases to trimming and J lost 7 bases; unmatched junction nucleotides: 9. The CDR3 coding sequence is TGTGCCTGGGGATTACAGGGGGCGAGGAATGAGCAGTTCTTC. The encoded protein is CAWGLQGARNEQFF.

The V gene is TRBV7-2, the J gene TRBJ2-7; 12 bases are a match to TRBD2. This CDR3 comprises 14 residues. Germline lookup yields CDR1 SGHTA and CDR2 FQGNSA. The V and J ends lost 4 bases and 6 bases, in that order; junction bases with no gene match: 4. The CDR3 region is CASSSGTSGREQYF. DNA of the CDR3: TGTGCCAGCAGCTCGGGGACTAGCGGGCGCGAGCAGTACTTC.

This clone was found once. The rearrangement uses TRBV5-1 and TRBJ1-4; possibly TRBD1 for D (5 bases). The germline V and J ends were trimmed by 4 bases and 0 bases, with 10 bases remaining between them. This CDR3 is built from 15 residues. Germline CDR1 reads SGHRS; CDR2 reads YFSETQ. The CDR3 region is CASSPRVATNEKLFF. The CDR3 DNA follows: TGCGCCAGCAGCCCCAGGGTGGCAACTAATGAAAAACTGTTTTTT. Filled out from reference TRBV5-1 and TRBJ1-4, the complete variable domain reads KAGVTQTPRYLIKTRGQQVTLSCSPISGHRSVSWYQQTPGQGLQFLFEYFSETQRNKGNFPGRFSGRQFSNSRSEMNVSTLELGDSALYLCASSPRVATNEKLFFGSGTQLSVL.